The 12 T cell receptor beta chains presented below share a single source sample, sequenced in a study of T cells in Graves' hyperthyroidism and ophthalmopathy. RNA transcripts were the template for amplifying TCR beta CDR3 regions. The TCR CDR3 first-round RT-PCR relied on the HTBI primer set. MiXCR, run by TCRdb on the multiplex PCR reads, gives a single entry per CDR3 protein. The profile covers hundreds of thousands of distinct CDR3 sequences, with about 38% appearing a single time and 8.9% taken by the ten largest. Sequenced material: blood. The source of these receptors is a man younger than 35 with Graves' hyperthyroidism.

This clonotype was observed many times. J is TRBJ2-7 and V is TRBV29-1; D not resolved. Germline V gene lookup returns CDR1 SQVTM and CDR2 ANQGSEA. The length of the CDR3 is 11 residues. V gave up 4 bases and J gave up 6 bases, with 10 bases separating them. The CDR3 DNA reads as TGCAGCGTTGCCTCCAGTTTCGAGCAGTACTTC. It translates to CSVASSFEQYF.

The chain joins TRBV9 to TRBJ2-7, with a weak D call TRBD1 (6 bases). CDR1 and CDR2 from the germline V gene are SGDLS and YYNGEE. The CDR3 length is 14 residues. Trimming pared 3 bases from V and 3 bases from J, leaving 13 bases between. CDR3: CASSAAVQGYEQYF. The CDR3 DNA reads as TGTGCCAGCAGCGCCGCCGTACAGGGCTACGAGCAGTACTTC.

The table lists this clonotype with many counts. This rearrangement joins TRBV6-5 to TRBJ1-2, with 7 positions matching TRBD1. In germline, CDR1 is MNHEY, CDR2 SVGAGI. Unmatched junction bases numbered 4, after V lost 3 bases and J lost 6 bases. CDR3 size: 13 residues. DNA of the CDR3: TGTGCCAGCAGTTATCGACAGGGCGATGGCTACACCTTC. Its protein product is CASSYRQGDGYTF.

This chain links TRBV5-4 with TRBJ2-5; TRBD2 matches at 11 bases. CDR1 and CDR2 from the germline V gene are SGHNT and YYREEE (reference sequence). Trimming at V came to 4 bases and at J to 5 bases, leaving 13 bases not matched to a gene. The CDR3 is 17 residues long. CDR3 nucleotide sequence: TGTGCCAGCAGCGGCTACCCACTAGCGGGAGAGTGGGAGACCCAGTACTTC. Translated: CASSGYPLAGEWETQYF. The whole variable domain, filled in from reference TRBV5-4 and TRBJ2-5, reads ETGVTQSPTHLIKTRGQQVTLRCSSQSGHNTVSWYQQALGQGPQFIFQYYREEENGRGNFPPRFSGLQFPNYSSELNVNALELDDSALYLCASSGYPLAGEWETQYFGPGTRLLVL.

This CDR3 reads CSAAPSDFGNQPQHF. CDR3 nucleotides: TGCAGTGCTGCCCCCTCGGACTTCGGCAATCAGCCCCAGCATTTT. The J gene is TRBJ1-5, the V gene TRBV20-1; no firm D call. This CDR3 contains 15 residues. Trimming stripped 5 bases from V and 2 bases from J, with 16 bases between. Germline-derived CDR1 and CDR2 are DFQATT and SNEGSKA (reference sequence).

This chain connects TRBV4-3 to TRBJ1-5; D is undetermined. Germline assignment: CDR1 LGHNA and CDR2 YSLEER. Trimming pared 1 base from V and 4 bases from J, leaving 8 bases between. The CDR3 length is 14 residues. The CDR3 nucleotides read TGCGCCAGCAGCCAAGTAGCAGCTAATCAGCCCCAGCATTTT. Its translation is CASSQVAANQPQHF.

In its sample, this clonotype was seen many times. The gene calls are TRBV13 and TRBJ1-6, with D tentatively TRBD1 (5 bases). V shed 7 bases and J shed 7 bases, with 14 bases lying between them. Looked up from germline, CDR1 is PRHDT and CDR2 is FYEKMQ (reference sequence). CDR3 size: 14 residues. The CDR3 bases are TGTGCCAGCACCACGGGACGGAGGAATTCACCCCTCCACTTT. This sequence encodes CASTTGRRNSPLHF.

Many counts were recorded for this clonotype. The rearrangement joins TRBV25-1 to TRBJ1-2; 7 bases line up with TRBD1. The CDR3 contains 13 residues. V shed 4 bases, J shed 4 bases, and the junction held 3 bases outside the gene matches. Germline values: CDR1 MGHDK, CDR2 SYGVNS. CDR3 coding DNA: TGTGCCAGCAGTGTGACAGGGCCCTATGGCTACACCTTC. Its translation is CASSVTGPYGYTF.

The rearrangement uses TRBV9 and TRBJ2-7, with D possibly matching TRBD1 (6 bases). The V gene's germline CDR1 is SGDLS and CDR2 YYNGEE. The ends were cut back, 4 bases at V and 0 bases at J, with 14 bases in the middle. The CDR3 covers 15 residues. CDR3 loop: CASSLGDMSSYEQYF. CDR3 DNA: TGTGCCAGCAGCTTAGGGGACATGAGCTCCTACGAGCAGTACTTC. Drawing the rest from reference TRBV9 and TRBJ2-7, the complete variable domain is DSGVTQTPKHLITATGQRVTLRCSPRSGDLSVYWYQQSLDQGLQFLIQYYNGEERAKGNILERFSAQQFPDLHSELNLSSLELGDSALYFCASSLGDMSSYEQYFGPGTRLTVT.

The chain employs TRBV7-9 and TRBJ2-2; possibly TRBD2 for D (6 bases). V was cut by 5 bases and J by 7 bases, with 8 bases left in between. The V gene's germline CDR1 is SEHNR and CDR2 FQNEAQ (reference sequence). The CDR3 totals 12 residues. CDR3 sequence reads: CASSDSGGELFF. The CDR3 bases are TGTGCCAGCAGCGATAGCGGCGGGGAGCTGTTTTTT.

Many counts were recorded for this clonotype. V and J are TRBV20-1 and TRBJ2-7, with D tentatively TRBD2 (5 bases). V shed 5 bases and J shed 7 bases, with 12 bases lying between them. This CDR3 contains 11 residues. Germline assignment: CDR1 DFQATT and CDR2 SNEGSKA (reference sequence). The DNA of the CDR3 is TGCAGTGCTCCGAAGCGAGGGGAGCAGTACTTC. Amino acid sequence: CSAPKRGEQYF.

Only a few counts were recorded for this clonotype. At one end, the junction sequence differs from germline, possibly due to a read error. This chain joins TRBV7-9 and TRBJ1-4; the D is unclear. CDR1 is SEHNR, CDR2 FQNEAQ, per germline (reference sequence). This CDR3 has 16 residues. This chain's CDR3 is CASSVASDFLNEKLFF. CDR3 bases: TGTGCCAGCAGCGTAGCATCGGACTTTCTGAATGAAAAACTGTTTTTT.